This T cell receptor (beta chain) stems from a study of T cells after yellow fever vaccination. The germline V gene has CDR1 ENHRY and CDR2 SYGVKD. V was pared by 2 bases and J by 10 bases, with 21 bases of the junction left unmatched. The CDR3 runs to 19 residues. TCRdb independently ran MiXCR on the 5' RACE reads; one entry per CDR3 protein. The sample lists a few hundred thousand distinct CDR3 sequences, approximately 8% occurring once. The sequencing used PBMCs, collected more than 35 days after the first yellow fever vaccination. The receptor's source is a man between 18 and 29 years old who received the YFV17D yellow fever vaccine. The chain employs TRBV10-3 and TRBJ2-1; the match to TRBD1 covers 9 bases. The CDR3 coding sequence is TGTGCCATCAGTGAGCCCCGGACAGGGGTAAATGGGGAACTGAGAGAGCAGTTCTTC. Translation: CAISEPRTGVNGELREQFF.